These 31 T cell receptor beta chains share one sample of origin, sequenced in a study of OX40 agonist ivuxolimab in advanced cancers. The repertoire was sequenced with immunoSEQ multiplex PCR; TCRdb's copy has only in-frame clones and lacks some. In the table there are tens of thousands of clones, approximately 75% of which are singletons. The sequences come from CD4+ or CD8+ T cells sorted from blood, collected in a trial of the OX40 agonist ivuxolimab. The receptors shown here come from an adult with an advanced solid tumor such as melanoma, head and neck, liver or kidney cancer.

Only a few counts were recorded for this clone. The rearrangement joins TRBV6-5 to TRBJ2-7; the D is unclear. The CDR3 loop spans 14 amino acids. Per germline, CDR1 MNHEY and CDR2 SVGAGI. V was cut by 6 bases and J by 2 bases, with 14 bases left in between. Here the CDR3 DNA reads TGTGCCAGCAGGTCGACGGGTAGCACCTACGAGCAGTACTTC. This sequence encodes CASRSTGSTYEQYF.

The rearrangement links TRBV7-8 to TRBJ1-6, with TRBD1 identical over 10 bases. V lost 5 bases, J lost 2 bases, and 3 bases stayed unmatched. Germline V gene lookup returns CDR1 SGHVS and CDR2 FQNEAQ. The CDR3 is 16 residues long. The CDR3 is CASSRDRGTYNSPLHF. DNA of the CDR3: TGTGCCAGCAGCCGGGACAGGGGAACCTATAATTCACCCCTCCACTTT.

The sample holds a few counts of this clone. V is TRBV5-4 and J is TRBJ2-7, with 11 bases matching TRBD2. This CDR3 has 14 residues. Trimming cost V 4 bases and J 2 bases; bases outside gene matches: 2. Germline lookup yields CDR1 SGHNT and CDR2 YYREEE (reference sequence). The CDR3 spells CASSIAGGTYEQYF. Here the CDR3 DNA reads TGTGCCAGCAGCATAGCGGGGGGGACCTACGAGCAGTACTTC.

The rearrangement uses TRBV19 and TRBJ1-1; no clear D. V was shortened by 3 bases and J by 4 bases, with 15 bases between the two germline ends. Germline CDR1 is LNHDA and CDR2 is SQIVND (reference sequence). This CDR3 spans 15 amino acids. The CDR3: CASSIGLRLSTEAFF. Here the CDR3 DNA reads TGTGCCAGTAGTATCGGACTCCGACTAAGCACTGAAGCTTTCTTT. Based on the CDR3 plus reference TRBV19 and TRBJ1-1, the full variable domain is DGGITQSPKYLFRKEGQNVTLSCEQNLNHDAMYWYRQDPGQGLRLIYYSQIVNDFQKGDIAEGYSVSREKKESFPLTVTSAQKNPTAFYLCASSIGLRLSTEAFFGQGTRLTVV.

The chain is built from TRBV28 and TRBJ1-3; D is perhaps TRBD1 (5 bases). The CDR3 is 16 residues long. The ends were cut back, 3 bases at V and 3 bases at J, with 15 bases in the middle. Germline V CDR1 and CDR2: MDHEN, SYDVKM. Here the CDR3 reads CASSFGGVSLGNTIYF. CDR3 nucleotides: TGTGCCAGCAGTTTTGGGGGTGTGAGCCTTGGAAACACCATATATTTT.

The chain joins TRBV2 to TRBJ2-1; either TRBD1 or TRBD2 may fit D (6 bases each). CDR1 is SNHLY and CDR2 is FYNNEI in the germline V gene. The CDR3 has 12 residues. Trimming removed 6 bases from V and 10 bases from J, with 13 bases in between. The CDR3, as DNA: TGTGCCAGCAGAGGAGGGGGTCGGGAGCAGTTCTTC. This sequence encodes CASRGGGREQFF.

The chain uses TRBV7-8 and TRBJ1-2; TRBD1 aligns across 8 bases. The CDR3 loop spans 14 amino acids. Trimming cost V 1 base and J 2 bases; bases outside gene matches: 0. Germline V gene data show CDR1 as SGHVS and CDR2 as FQNEAQ. CDR3 nucleotides: TGTGCCAGCAGCTTAGGGGACAGGAACTATGGCTACACCTTC. Its translation: CASSLGDRNYGYTF. Based on the CDR3 plus reference TRBV7-8 and TRBJ1-2, the full variable domain is GAGVSQSPRYKVAKRGQDVALRCDPISGHVSLFWYQQALGQGPEFLTYFQNEAQLDKSGLPSDRFFAERPEGSVSTLKIQRTQQEDSAVYLCASSLGDRNYGYTFGSGTRLTVV.

The J gene is TRBJ1-2, the V gene TRBV10-2; 8 nucleotides align to TRBD1. The CDR3 spans 17 residues. With 4 bases clipped from V and 8 bases from J, the junction kept 18 bases outside the gene matches. Germline-derived CDR1 and CDR2 are WSHSY and SAAADI. The CDR3 region has the DNA TGCGCCAGCAGTGGACCGGTTAAGGGACAGGTGCAAGGAGGCTACACCTTC. Amino acid sequence: CASSGPVKGQVQGGYTF.

The chain has TRBV5-1 and TRBJ2-1, with TRBD1 matching 8 bases. Germline V gene data show CDR1 as SGHRS and CDR2 as YFSETQ. After removal of 4 bases from V and 8 bases from J, the junction contained 8 bases not matched to a gene. The CDR3 length is 14 residues. The CDR3 region has the DNA TGCGCCAGCAGCCTCGGACAGGGCAGGGATGAGCAGTTCTTC. Amino acid sequence: CASSLGQGRDEQFF.

This chain uses TRBV1 with TRBJ1-5; the table's TRBD1 call for D was not verified on the DNA. TRBV1 is described as a pseudogene. This CDR3 comprises 16 residues. For the CDR3, the DNA is TGCACCAGCAGCCAGGCCGACAGGATAAGCAATCAGCCCCAGCATTTT. Its translation: CTSSQADRISNQPQHF.

Only one count was recorded for this clone. The CDR3 here is CASSLVGTAFQETQYF. The CDR3 bases are TGTGCCAGCAGCTTGGTCGGGACAGCCTTCCAAGAGACCCAGTACTTC. V is TRBV5-4 and J is TRBJ2-5; the match to TRBD1 covers 7 bases. CDR3 length: 16 residues. V was pared by 0 bases and J by 1 base, with 6 bases of the junction left unmatched. Germline values: CDR1 SGHNT, CDR2 YYREEE (reference sequence).

The rearrangement links TRBV7-2 to TRBJ1-6; possibly TRBD1 for D (6 bases). The CDR3 covers 17 residues. Germline V gene sequence: CDR1 SGHTA, CDR2 FQGNSA. V lost 0 bases and J lost 4, with 13 bases in between. As DNA, the CDR3 is TGTGCCAGCAGCTTAGCGGGAGGGGGGAGATATAATTCACCCCTCCACTTT. Its translation is CASSLAGGGRYNSPLHF.

The chain combines TRBV10-3 with TRBJ2-6; no clear D gene. Trimming pared 0 bases from V and 2 bases from J, leaving 8 bases between. CDR3 length equals 16 residues. Germline V gene sequence: CDR1 ENHRY, CDR2 SYGVKD. Here the CDR3 reads CAISESTGTGANVLTF. Here the CDR3 DNA reads TGTGCCATCAGTGAGTCAACTGGTACTGGGGCCAACGTCCTGACTTTC.

This chain joins TRBV7-9 and TRBJ1-1; D unresolved. V shed 4 bases and J shed 6 bases, with 9 bases lying between them. Germline assignment: CDR1 SEHNR and CDR2 FQNEAQ (reference sequence). The CDR3 totals 12 residues. The CDR3: CASSSAGPEAFF. The DNA for the CDR3 is TGTGCCAGCAGCTCGGCCGGACCTGAAGCTTTCTTT.

This clone appeared a single time. The rearrangement joins TRBV13 to TRBJ1-1; 7 bases line up with TRBD1. The CDR3 has 17 amino acids. Germline loops: CDR1 PRHDT, CDR2 FYEKMQ (reference sequence). Losses at the gene ends were 5 bases for V and 0 bases for J; bases not matched to a gene: 12. The CDR3 nucleotides read TGTGCCAGCAGCACCCAGGGGGGCCGTGGGATGAACACTGAAGCTTTCTTT. It codes for CASSTQGGRGMNTEAFF.

The chain joins TRBV6-5 to TRBJ2-5, with TRBD2 as a possible D gene (6 bases). The CDR3 is 15 amino acids. Germline V CDR1 and CDR2: MNHEY, SVGAGI. V was clipped by 4 bases and J by 5 bases, with 17 bases between them. The CDR3 is CASSSNSGRRETQYF. The CDR3 nucleotides read TGTGCCAGCAGTTCCAATAGCGGAAGGAGGGAGACCCAGTACTTC.

By proportion, this clone is medium-sized (0.01 to 0.1%). V and J are TRBV4-2 and TRBJ2-2, with D unresolved. The CDR3 is made up of 13 amino acids. Trimming removed 0 bases at V and 4 bases at J, with 3 bases between. Germline V CDR1 and CDR2: LGHNA, YNFKEQ. CDR3: CASSQDPTGELFF. In DNA, the CDR3 is TGTGCCAGCAGCCAAGATCCCACCGGGGAGCTGTTTTTT.

V gene TRBV5-5 combines with J gene TRBJ2-7; D gene uncertain. The CDR3 length is 15 residues. The germline CDR1 and CDR2 sequences are SGHKS and YYEKEE (reference sequence). The V end lost 2 bases, the J end lost 5 bases, and 17 bases lay between the germline ends. CDR3 DNA: TGTGCCAGCAGCTTAACTTCCGGCCAGGTCCACGAGCAGTACTTC. This encodes CASSLTSGQVHEQYF.

The genes are TRBV15 and TRBJ2-7, with TRBD2 as a possible D gene (5 bases). V gave up 0 bases and J gave up 4 bases, with 16 bases separating them. Germline V CDR1 and CDR2: LNHNV, YYDKDF (reference sequence). The CDR3 runs 16 residues. CDR3 protein: CATSRDSDTYLYEQYF. In DNA form, the CDR3 reads TGTGCCACCAGCAGAGATAGCGACACCTACCTTTACGAGCAGTACTTC.

The chain has TRBV6-1 and TRBJ1-4; D may be TRBD1 (6 bases). From germline, CDR1 is MNHNS and CDR2 SASEGT. V was pared by 6 bases and J by 6 bases, with 11 bases between. CDR3 size: 13 residues. The CDR3 DNA sequence: TGTGCCAGCAGACCCGGGACACATGAAAAACTGTTTTTT. Its protein is CASRPGTHEKLFF.

This chain uses TRBV19 with TRBJ1-1; no reliable D call. V lost 3 bases to trimming and J lost 1 base, with 6 bases between them. There are 13 residues in the CDR3. In germline, CDR1 is LNHDA, CDR2 SQIVND (reference sequence). The CDR3 here is CASSINRNTEAFF. CDR3 DNA sequence: TGTGCCAGTAGTATTAACAGGAACACTGAAGCTTTCTTT.

Regarding this clone: Distinct nucleotide sequences in the sample also encode this CDR3. This CDR3 is CAISGGRDTSWNTEAFF. The CDR3 DNA reads as TGTGCCATCAGTGGGGGGAGGGACACCTCCTGGAACACTGAAGCTTTCTTT. The chain recombines TRBV10-3 with TRBJ1-1, with a possible D match to TRBD1 (6 bases). Germline V gene data show CDR1 as ENHRY and CDR2 as SYGVKD. The CDR3 is 17 amino acids. With 4 bases removed from V and 1 base from J, the gap between germline ends came to 19 bases.

The rearrangement joins TRBV27 to TRBJ2-7; D ambiguous. There are 14 residues in the CDR3. Between the trimmed V and J ends, which lost 5 bases and 2 bases, there was a span of 13 bases. Germline CDR1 MNHEY, CDR2 SMNVEV (reference sequence). CDR3 sequence (DNA): TGTGCCAGCAGTAGAAGTAGGGCGACCTACGAGCAGTACTTC. Its protein is CASSRSRATYEQYF.

The V call is TRBV5-4, the J call TRBJ2-5; TRBD1 or TRBD2 may be the D gene (5 bases each). There are 15 residues in the CDR3. V gave up 3 bases and J gave up 1 base, with 13 bases separating them. Per the germline V gene, CDR1 is SGHNT and CDR2 is YYREEE (reference sequence). CDR3 in amino acids: CASSSGRDGQETQYF. CDR3 coding DNA: TGTGCCAGCAGCTCGGGACGGGACGGCCAAGAGACCCAGTACTTC.

This chain uses TRBV5-4 with TRBJ2-7; D remains ambiguous. Germline CDR1 SGHNT, CDR2 YYREEE (reference sequence). V was shortened by 0 bases and J by 0 bases, with 7 bases between the two germline ends. The CDR3 is made up of 14 amino acids. The CDR3 protein is CASSLEVSSYEQYF. For the CDR3, the DNA is TGTGCCAGCAGCTTGGAGGTCAGCTCCTACGAGCAGTACTTC.

This chain connects TRBV10-1 to TRBJ2-7; 9 nucleotides agree with TRBD1. Germline trimming cut 6 bases from V and 5 bases from J; bases unmatched to any gene: 8. The CDR3 extends over 14 amino acids. Germline V gives CDR1 WNHNN, CDR2 SYGVQD (reference sequence). The CDR3: CASRGDRVFDEQYF. DNA for the CDR3: TGCGCCAGCAGGGGGGACAGGGTTTTCGACGAGCAGTACTTC.

By its share, this clone is medium-sized (0.01 to 0.1%). The gene calls are TRBV27 and TRBJ2-7, with D unclear. CDR3 size: 17 residues. Germline values: CDR1 MNHEY, CDR2 SMNVEV (reference sequence). The germline V and J ends were trimmed by 5 bases and 4 bases, with 24 bases remaining between them. In DNA, the CDR3 is TGTGCCAGCAGTCCACCCGGCGCCATAAGTCTCTCGTACGAGCAGTACTTC. This sequence encodes CASSPPGAISLSYEQYF.

The chain recombines TRBV11-2 with TRBJ1-2, with D possibly matching TRBD1 (5 bases). CDR3 length: 15 residues. Germline V gene lookup returns CDR1 SGHAT and CDR2 FQNNGV. Trimming left V 0 bases short and J 0 bases short, with 8 bases between. The CDR3 DNA sequence: TGTGCCAGCAGCTTAGAACAGGCTCCTAACTATGGCTACACCTTC. Translating it yields CASSLEQAPNYGYTF.

V and J are TRBV5-1 and TRBJ1-2; TRBD1 might be the D (5 bases). The length of the CDR3 is 16 residues. The V gene's germline CDR1 is SGHRS and CDR2 YFSETQ. V shed 2 bases and J shed 1 base, with 15 bases lying between them. The CDR3 region is CASSLNRPTNNYGYTF. The DNA for the CDR3 is TGCGCCAGCAGCTTAAACAGGCCAACTAATAACTATGGCTACACCTTC. The complete variable domain, with remaining parts taken from reference TRBV5-1 and TRBJ1-2, reads KAGVTQTPRYLIKTRGQQVTLSCSPISGHRSVSWYQQTPGQGLQFLFEYFSETQRNKGNFPGRFSGRQFSNSRSEMNVSTLELGDSALYLCASSLNRPTNNYGYTFGSGTRLTVV.

The rearrangement links TRBV7-9 to TRBJ1-6; 7 nucleotides align to TRBD1. With V trimmed by 11 bases and J by 12 bases, 19 bases remained unmatched. CDR1 and CDR2 from the germline V gene are SEHNR and FQNEAQ (reference sequence). The CDR3 covers 15 residues. CDR3 coding DNA: TGTGCCGGAGAACAGGGGCCGCAATTGGAGGGACCCCTCCACTTT. Translating gives CAGEQGPQLEGPLHF.

The chain links TRBV5-1 to TRBJ2-3, with D uncertain. V lost 1 base and J lost 1, with 13 bases in between. Per the germline V gene, CDR1 is SGHRS and CDR2 is YFSETQ. CDR3 length: 16 residues. CDR3 sequence (DNA): TGCGCCAGCAGCTTGCCTGGTCCGTCCGGCACAGATACGCAGTATTTT. Its protein is CASSLPGPSGTDTQYF.